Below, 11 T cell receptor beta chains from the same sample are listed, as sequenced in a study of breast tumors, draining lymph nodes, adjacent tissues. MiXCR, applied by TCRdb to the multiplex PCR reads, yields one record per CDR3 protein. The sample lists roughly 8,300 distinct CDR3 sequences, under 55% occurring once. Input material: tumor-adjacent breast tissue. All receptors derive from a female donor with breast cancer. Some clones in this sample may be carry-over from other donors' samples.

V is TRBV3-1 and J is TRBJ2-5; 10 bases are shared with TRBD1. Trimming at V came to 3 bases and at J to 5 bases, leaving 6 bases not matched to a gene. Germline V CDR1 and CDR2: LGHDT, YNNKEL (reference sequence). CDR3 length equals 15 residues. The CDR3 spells CASSQGTGVRETQYF. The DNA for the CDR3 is TGTGCCAGCAGCCAGGGGACAGGGGTAAGGGAGACCCAGTACTTC.

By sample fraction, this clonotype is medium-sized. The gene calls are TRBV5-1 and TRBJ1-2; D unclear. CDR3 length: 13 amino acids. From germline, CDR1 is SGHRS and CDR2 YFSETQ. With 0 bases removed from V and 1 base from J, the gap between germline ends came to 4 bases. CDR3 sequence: CASSLDNNYGYTF. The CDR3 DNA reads TGCGCCAGCAGCTTGGACAATAACTATGGCTACACCTTC.

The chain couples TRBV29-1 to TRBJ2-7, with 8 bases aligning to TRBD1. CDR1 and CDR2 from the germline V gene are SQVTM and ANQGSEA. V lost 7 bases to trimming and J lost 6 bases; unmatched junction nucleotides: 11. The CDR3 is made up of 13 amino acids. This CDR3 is CSGGQGNRGEQYF. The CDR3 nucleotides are TGCAGCGGAGGACAGGGTAATAGGGGCGAGCAGTACTTC.

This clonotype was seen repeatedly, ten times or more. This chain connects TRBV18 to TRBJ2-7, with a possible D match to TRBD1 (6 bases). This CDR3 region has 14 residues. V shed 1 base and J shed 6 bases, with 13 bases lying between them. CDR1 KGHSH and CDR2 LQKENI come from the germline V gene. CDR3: CASSPQRQAPEQYF. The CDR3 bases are TGTGCCAGCTCACCACAGCGACAGGCCCCCGAGCAGTACTTC. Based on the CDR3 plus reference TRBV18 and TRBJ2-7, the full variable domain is NAGVMQNPRHLVRRRGQEARLRCSPMKGHSHVYWYRQLPEEGLKFMVYLQKENIIDESGMPKERFSAEFPKEGPSILRIQQVVRGDSAAYFCASSPQRQAPEQYFGPGTRLTVT.

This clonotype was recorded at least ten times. The CDR3 DNA sequence: TGCAGTGCTAGAGATCGATTTGGCTACAATGAGCAGTTCTTC. Translating gives CSARDRFGYNEQFF. The chain recombines TRBV20-1 with TRBJ2-1; D is uncertain. Germline V gene lookup returns CDR1 DFQATT and CDR2 SNEGSKA (reference sequence). The V end was cut by 0 bases, the J end by 3 bases, with 9 bases between. The length of the CDR3 is 14 residues.

The CDR3: CASSGGGVTETQYF. The CDR3 nucleotides read TGTGCCAGCAGCGGAGGGGGAGTTACTGAGACCCAGTACTTC. This chain uses TRBV9 with TRBJ2-5; tentative D call: TRBD1 (6 bases). V was clipped by 3 bases and J by 5 bases, with 14 bases between them. CDR1 and CDR2 from the germline V gene are SGDLS and YYNGEE. This CDR3 has 14 residues.

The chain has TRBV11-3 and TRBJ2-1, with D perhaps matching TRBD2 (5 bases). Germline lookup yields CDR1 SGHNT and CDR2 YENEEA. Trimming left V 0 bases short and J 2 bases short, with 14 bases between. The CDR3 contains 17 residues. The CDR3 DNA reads TGTGCCAGCAGCTTAGAAGTCGGGGTTGGGACCTACAATGAGCAGTTCTTC. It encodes CASSLEVGVGTYNEQFF. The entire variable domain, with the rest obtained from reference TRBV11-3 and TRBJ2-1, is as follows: EAGVVQSPRYKIIEKKQPVAFWCNPISGHNTLYWYLQNLGQGPELLIRYENEEAVDDSQLPKDRFSAERLKGVDSTLKIQPAELGDSAVYLCASSLEVGVGTYNEQFFGPGTRLTVL.

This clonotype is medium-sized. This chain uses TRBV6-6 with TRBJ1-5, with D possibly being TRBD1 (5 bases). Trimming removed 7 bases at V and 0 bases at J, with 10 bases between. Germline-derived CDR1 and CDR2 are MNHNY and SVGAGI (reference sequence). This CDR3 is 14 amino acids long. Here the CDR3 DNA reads TGTGCCAGCACCAAAGGGGATAGCAATCAGCCCCAGCATTTT. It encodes CASTKGDSNQPQHF.

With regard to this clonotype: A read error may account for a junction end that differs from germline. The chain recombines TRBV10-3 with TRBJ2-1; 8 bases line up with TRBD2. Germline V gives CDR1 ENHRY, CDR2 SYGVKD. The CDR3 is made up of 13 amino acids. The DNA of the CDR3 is TGTGCCATCACTGAGAGCGGGAGAAATGAGCAGTTCTTC. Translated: CAITESGRNEQFF.

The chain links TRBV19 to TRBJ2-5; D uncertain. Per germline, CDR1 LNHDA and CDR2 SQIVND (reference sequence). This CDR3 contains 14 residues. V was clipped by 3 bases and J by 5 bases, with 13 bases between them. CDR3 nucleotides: TGTGCCAGTAGTATCAAGCTAGGGCGGGAGACCCAGTACTTC. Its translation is CASSIKLGRETQYF.

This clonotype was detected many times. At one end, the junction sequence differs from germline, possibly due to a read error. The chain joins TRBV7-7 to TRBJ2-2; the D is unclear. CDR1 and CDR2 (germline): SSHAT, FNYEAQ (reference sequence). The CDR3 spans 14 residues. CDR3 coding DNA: TGTGCTAGCAGTGAGGTTACGAACACCGGGGAGCTGTTTTTT. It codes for CASSEVTNTGELFF.